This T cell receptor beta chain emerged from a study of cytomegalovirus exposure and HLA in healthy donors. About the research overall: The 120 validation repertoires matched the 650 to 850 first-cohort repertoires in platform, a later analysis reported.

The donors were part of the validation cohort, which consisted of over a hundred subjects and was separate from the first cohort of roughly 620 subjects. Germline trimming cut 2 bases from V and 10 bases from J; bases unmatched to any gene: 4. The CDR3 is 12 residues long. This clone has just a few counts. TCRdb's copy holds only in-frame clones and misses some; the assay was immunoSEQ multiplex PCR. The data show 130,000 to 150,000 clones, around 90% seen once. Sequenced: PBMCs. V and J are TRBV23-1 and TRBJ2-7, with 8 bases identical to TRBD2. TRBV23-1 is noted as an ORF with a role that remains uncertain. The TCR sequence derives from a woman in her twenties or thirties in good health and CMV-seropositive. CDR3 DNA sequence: TGCGCCAGCAGTCAAATACTAGCGGTACAGTACTTC. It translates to CASSQILAVQYF.